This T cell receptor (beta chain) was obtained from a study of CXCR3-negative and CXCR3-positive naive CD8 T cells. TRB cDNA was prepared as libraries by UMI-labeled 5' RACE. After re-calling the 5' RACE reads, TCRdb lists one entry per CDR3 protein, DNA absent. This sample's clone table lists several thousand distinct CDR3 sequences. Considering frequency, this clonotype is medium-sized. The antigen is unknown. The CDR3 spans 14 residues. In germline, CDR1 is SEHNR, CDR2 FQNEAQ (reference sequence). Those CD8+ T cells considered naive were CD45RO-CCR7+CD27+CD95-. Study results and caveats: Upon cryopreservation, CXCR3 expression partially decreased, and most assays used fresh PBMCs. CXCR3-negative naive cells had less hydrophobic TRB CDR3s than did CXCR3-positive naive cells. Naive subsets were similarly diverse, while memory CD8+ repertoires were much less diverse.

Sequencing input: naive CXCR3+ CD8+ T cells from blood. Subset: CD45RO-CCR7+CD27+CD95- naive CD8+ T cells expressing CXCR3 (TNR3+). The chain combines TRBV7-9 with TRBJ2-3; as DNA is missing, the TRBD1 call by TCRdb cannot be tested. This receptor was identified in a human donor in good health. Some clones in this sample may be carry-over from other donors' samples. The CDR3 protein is CASRAGDSADTQYF.